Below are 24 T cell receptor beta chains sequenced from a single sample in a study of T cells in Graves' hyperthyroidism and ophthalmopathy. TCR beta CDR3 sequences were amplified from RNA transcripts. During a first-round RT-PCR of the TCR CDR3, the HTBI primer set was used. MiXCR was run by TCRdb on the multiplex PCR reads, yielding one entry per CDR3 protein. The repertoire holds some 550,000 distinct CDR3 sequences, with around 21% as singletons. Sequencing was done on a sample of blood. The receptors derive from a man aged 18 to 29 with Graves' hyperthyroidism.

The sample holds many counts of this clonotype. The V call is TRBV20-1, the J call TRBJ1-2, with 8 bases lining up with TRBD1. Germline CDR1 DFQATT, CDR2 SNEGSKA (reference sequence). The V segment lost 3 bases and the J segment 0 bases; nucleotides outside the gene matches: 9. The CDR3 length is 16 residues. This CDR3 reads CSASRQGANPNYGYTF. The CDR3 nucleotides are TGCAGTGCTAGTCGGCAGGGGGCGAATCCTAACTATGGCTACACCTTC.

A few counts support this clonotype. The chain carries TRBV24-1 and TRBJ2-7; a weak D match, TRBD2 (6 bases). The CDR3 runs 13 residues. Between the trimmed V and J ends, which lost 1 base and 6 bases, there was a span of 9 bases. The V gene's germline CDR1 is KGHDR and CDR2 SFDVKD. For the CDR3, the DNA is TGTGCCACCAGTGATTTCTTCGGGAGCGAGCAGTACTTC. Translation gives CATSDFFGSEQYF.

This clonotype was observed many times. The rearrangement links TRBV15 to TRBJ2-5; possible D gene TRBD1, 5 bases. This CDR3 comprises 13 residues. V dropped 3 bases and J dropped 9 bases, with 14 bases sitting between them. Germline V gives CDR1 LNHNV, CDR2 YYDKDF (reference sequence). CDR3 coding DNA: TGTGCCACCAGCAGTAGGGGTTCGGCGCCCCAGTACTTC. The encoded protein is CATSSRGSAPQYF.

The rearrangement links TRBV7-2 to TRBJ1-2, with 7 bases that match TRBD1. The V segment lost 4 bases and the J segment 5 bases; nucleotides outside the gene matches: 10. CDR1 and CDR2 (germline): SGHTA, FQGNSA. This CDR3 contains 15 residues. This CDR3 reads CASSSYGTVDYGYTF. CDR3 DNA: TGTGCCAGCAGCTCATATGGGACAGTTGATTATGGCTACACCTTC.

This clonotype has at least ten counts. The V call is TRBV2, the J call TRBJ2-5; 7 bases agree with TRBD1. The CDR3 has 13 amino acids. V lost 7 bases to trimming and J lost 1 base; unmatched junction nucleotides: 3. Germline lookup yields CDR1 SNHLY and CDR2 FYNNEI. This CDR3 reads CASNRGPQETQYF. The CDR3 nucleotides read TGTGCCAGCAACAGGGGTCCCCAAGAGACCCAGTACTTC. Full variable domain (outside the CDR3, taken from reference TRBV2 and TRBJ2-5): EPEVTQTPSHQVTQMGQEVILRCVPISNHLYFYWYRQILGQKVEFLVSFYNNEISEKSEIFDDQFSVERPDGSNFTLKIRSTKLEDSAMYFCASNRGPQETQYFGPGTRLLVL.

DNA for the CDR3: TGTGCCAGCAGTTTCGCAGGGTTGATTTTAGAGACCCAGTACTTC. This gives the protein CASSFAGLILETQYF. The rearrangement links TRBV12-3 or TRBV12-4 to TRBJ2-5; possible D gene TRBD1, 5 bases. Trimming took 3 bases from V and 4 from J, leaving 15 bases between them. The length of the CDR3 is 15 residues.

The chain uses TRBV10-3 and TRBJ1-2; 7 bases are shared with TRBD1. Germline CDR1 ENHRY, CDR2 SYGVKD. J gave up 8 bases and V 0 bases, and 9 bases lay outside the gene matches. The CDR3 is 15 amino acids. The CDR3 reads CAISESPGGFFGYTF. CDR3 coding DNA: TGTGCCATCAGTGAGTCGCCAGGGGGATTTTTCGGCTACACCTTC.

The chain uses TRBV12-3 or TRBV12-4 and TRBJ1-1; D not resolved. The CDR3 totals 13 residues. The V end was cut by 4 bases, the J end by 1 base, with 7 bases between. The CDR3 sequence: CASSSLPNTEAFF. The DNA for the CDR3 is TGTGCCAGCAGTTCCCTGCCGAACACTGAAGCTTTCTTT.

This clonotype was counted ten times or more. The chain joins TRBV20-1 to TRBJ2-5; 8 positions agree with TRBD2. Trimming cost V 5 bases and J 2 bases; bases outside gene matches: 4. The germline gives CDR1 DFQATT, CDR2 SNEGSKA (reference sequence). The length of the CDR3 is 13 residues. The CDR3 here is CSAGGLAQETQYF. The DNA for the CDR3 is TGCAGTGCTGGCGGACTAGCTCAAGAGACCCAGTACTTC.

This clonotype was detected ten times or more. The CDR3 bases are TGTGCCAGCAGTTGGGGACTACCCCACGAGCAGTACTTC. It codes for CASSWGLPHEQYF. The J gene is TRBJ2-7, the V gene TRBV6-5; 7 nucleotides match TRBD2. Germline V lookup: CDR1 MNHEY, CDR2 SVGAGI. J was trimmed by 5 bases and V by 4 bases; bases with no gene match: 5. CDR3 length equals 13 residues.

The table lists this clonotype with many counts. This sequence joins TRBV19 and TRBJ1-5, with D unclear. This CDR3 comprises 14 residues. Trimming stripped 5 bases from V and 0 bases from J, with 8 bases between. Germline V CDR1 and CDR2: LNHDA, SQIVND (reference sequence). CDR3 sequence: CASSLQSSNQPQHF. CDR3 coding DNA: TGTGCCAGTAGTCTGCAATCTAGCAATCAGCCCCAGCATTTT. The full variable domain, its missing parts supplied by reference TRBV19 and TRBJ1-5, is DGGITQSPKYLFRKEGQNVTLSCEQNLNHDAMYWYRQDPGQGLRLIYYSQIVNDFQKGDIAEGYSVSREKKESFPLTVTSAQKNPTAFYLCASSLQSSNQPQHFGDGTRLSIL.

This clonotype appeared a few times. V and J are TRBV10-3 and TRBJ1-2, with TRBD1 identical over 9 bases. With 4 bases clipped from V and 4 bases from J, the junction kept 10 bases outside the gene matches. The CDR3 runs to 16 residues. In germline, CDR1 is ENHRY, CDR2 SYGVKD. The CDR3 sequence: CAISGPGGTGSYGYTF. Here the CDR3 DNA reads TGTGCCATCAGTGGGCCCGGCGGGACAGGGTCCTATGGCTACACCTTC.

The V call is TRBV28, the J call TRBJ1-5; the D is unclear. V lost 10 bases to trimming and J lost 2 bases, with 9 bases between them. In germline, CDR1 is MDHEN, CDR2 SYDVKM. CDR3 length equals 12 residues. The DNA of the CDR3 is TGTGCCATCCGGAAGGGCAATCAGCCCCAGCATTTT. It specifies CAIRKGNQPQHF.

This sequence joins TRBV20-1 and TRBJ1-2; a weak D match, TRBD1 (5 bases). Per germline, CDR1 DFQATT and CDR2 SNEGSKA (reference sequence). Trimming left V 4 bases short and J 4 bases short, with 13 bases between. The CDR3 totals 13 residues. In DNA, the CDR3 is TGCAGTGCTAAAGGAGGGGCGGGCTATGGCTACACCTTC. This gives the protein CSAKGGAGYGYTF.

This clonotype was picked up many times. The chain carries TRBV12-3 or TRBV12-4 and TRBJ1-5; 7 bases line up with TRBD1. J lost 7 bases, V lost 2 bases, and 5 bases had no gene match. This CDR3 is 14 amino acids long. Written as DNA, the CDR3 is TGTGCCAGCAGTTTAATGCAGGGGGGACAGCCCCAGCATTTT. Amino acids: CASSLMQGGQPQHF.

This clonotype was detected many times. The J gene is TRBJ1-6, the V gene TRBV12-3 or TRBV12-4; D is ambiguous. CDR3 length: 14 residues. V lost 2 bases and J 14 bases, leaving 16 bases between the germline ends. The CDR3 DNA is TGTGCCAGCAGTTTATTTGACACCCTTCAAACCCTCCACTTT. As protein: CASSLFDTLQTLHF.

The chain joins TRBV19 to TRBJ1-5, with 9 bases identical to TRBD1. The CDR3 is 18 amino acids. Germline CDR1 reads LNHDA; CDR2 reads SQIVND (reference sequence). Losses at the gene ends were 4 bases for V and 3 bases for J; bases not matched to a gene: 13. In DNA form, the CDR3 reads TGTGCCAGTAGTAGAGGTTTGTGGCGGGACAGGGTCAATCAGCCCCAGCATTTT. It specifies CASSRGLWRDRVNQPQHF.

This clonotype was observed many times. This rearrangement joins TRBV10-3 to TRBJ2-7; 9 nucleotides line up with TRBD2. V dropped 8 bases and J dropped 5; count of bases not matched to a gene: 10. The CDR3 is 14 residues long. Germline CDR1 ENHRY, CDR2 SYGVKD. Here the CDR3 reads CAIGSGLAFDEQYF. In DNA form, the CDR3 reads TGTGCCATCGGATCCGGACTAGCGTTCGACGAGCAGTACTTC.

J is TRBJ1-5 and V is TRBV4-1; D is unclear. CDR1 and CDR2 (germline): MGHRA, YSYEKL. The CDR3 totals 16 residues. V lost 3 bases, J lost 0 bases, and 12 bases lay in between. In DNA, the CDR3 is TGCGCCAGCAGCCACCCCCTAGGGTATAGCAATCAGCCCCAGCATTTT. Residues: CASSHPLGYSNQPQHF.

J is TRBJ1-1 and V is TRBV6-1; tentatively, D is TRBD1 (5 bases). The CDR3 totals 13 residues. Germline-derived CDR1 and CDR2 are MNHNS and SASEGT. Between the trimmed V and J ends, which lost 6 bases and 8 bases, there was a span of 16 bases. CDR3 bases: TGTGCCAGCAGGCAACCGATTCACAGGGAAGCTTTCTTT. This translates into CASRQPIHREAFF.

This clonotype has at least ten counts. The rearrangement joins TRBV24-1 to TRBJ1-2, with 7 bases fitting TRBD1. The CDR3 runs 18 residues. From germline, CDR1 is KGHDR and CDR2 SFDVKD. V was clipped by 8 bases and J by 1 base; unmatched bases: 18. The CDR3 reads CATNLSIRGQRINYGYTF. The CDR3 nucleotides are TGTGCCACCAATTTGAGTATCAGGGGACAGAGAATTAACTATGGCTACACCTTC.

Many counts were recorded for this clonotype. The DNA of the CDR3 is TGTGCCATCAGCGCAACAGGGGGCGCCGAAAGGTCCCAGTACTTC. It translates to CAISATGGAERSQYF. The chain recombines TRBV10-3 with TRBJ2-5; 9 nucleotides match TRBD1. The CDR3 runs to 15 residues. The J segment lost 9 bases and the V segment lost 6 bases, leaving 14 bases of the junction unmatched. The germline CDR1 and CDR2 sequences are ENHRY and SYGVKD.

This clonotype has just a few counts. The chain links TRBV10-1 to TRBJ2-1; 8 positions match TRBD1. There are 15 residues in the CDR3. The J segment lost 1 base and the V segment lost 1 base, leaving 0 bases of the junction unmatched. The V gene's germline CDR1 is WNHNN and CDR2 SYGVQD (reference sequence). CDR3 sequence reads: CASSEYRGSYNEQFF. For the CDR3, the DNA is TGCGCCAGCAGTGAGTACAGGGGGTCCTACAATGAGCAGTTCTTC.

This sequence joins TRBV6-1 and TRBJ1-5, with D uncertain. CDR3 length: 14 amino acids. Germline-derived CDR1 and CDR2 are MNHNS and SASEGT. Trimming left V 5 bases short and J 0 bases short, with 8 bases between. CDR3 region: CASSTSYSNQPQHF. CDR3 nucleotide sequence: TGTGCCAGCAGTACGAGTTATAGCAATCAGCCCCAGCATTTT.